This T cell receptor (beta chain) was sequenced during a study of blood T cell repertoires in COVID-19. About the study: Samples came from the United States, Italy and Spain, spanning acute and convalescent COVID-19. From T cells, B-cell-depleted T cells, or PBMCs came the material, which was cDNA or gDNA.

In the authors' workflow: Nucleated cell counts were estimated from reference gene primer amplification. Assay used: immunoSEQ multiplex PCR; TCRdb lists only in-frame clones, some missing. D and trimming were read from the DNA, whereas the V and J calls and clone size are those reported in that table. This sample has 150,000 or so clones, with about 83% found just once. The CDR3 covers 16 residues. The germline gives CDR1 LNHDA, CDR2 SQIVND (reference sequence). V lost 1 base to trimming and J lost 4 bases; unmatched junction nucleotides: 5. Sequenced: peripheral blood. This receptor was taken from a human donor in a cohort sampled during active COVID-19. The V and J genes are TRBV19 and TRBJ1-5; 9 nucleotides match TRBD1. In nucleotides, the CDR3 is TGTGCCAGTAGTATAGTTCAGGGACAGGGTAATCAGCCCCAGCATTTT. It specifies CASSIVQGQGNQPQHF.